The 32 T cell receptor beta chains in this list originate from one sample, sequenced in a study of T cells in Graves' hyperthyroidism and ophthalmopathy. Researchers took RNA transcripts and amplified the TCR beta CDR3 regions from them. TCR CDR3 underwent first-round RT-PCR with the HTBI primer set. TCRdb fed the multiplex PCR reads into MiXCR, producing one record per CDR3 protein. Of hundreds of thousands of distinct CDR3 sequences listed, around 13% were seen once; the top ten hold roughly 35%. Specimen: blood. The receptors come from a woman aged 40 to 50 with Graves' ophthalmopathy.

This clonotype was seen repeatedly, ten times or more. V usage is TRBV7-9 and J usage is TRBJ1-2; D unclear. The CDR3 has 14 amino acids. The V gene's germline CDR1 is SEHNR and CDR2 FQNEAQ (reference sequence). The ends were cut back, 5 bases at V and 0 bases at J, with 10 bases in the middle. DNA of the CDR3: TGTGCCAGCAGCCCCACGATCTCTAACTATGGCTACACCTTC. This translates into CASSPTISNYGYTF.

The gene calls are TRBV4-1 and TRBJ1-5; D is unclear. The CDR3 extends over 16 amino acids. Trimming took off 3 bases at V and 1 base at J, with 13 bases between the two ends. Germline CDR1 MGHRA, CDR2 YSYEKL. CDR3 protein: CASSHSLERSNQPQHF. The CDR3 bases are TGCGCCAGCAGCCATTCGCTAGAACGGAGCAATCAGCCCCAGCATTTT.

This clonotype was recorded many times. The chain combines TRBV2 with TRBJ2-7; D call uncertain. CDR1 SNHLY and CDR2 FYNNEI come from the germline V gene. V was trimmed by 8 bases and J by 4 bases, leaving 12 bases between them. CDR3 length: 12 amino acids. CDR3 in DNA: TGTGCCAGCTTATCCCCCTCATACGAGCAGTACTTC. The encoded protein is CASLSPSYEQYF.

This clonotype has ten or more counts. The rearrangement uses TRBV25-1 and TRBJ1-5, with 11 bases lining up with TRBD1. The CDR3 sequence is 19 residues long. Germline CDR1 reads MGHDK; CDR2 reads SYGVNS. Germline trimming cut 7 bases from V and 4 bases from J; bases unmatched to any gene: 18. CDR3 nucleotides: TGTGCCAGCATGGAGCCCGGACAGGGGGCAGAAAAGAGTAATCAGCCCCAGCATTTT. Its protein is CASMEPGQGAEKSNQPQHF. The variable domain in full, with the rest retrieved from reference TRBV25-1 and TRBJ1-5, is EADIYQTPRYLVIGTGKKITLECSQTMGHDKMYWYQQDPGMELHLIHYSYGVNSTEKGDLSSESTVSRIRTEHFPLTLESARPSHTSQYLCASMEPGQGAEKSNQPQHFGDGTRLSIL.

The CDR3 nucleotides read TGTGCCAGCAGTGCTACAGGAGTCTATGGCTACACCTTC. It translates to CASSATGVYGYTF. The rearrangement joins TRBV25-1 to TRBJ1-2; tentatively, D is TRBD1 (5 bases). V gave up 4 bases and J gave up 4 bases, with 10 bases separating them. This CDR3 spans 13 amino acids. Germline CDR1 reads MGHDK; CDR2 reads SYGVNS.

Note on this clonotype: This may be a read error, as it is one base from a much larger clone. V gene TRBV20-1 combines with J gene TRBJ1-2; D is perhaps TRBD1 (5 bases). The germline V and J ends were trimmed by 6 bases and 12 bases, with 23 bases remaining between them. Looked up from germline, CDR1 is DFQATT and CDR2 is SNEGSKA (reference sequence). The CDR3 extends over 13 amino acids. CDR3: CSAPDQGPRGNTF. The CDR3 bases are TGCAGTGCCCCGGATCAGGGACCACGAGGCAACACCTTC.

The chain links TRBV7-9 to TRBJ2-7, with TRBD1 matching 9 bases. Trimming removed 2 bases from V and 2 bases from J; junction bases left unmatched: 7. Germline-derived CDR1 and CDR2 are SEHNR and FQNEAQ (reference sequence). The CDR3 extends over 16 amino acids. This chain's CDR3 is CASSLPGGTGTYEQYF. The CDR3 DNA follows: TGTGCCAGCAGCTTACCAGGCGGGACAGGGACCTACGAGCAGTACTTC. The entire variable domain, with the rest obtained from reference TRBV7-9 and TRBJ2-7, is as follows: DTGVSQNPRHKITKRGQNVTFRCDPISEHNRLYWYRQTLGQGPEFLTYFQNEAQLEKSRLLSDRFSAERPKGSFSTLEIQRTEQGDSAMYLCASSLPGGTGTYEQYFGPGTRLTVT.

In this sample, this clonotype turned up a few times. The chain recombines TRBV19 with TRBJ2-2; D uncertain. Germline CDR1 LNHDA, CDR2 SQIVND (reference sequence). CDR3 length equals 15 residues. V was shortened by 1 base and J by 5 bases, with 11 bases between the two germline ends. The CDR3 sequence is CASSIVPTGTGELFF. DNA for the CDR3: TGTGCCAGTAGTATAGTCCCGACTGGGACCGGGGAGCTGTTTTTT. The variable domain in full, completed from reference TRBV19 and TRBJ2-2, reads DGGITQSPKYLFRKEGQNVTLSCEQNLNHDAMYWYRQDPGQGLRLIYYSQIVNDFQKGDIAEGYSVSREKKESFPLTVTSAQKNPTAFYLCASSIVPTGTGELFFGEGSRLTVL.

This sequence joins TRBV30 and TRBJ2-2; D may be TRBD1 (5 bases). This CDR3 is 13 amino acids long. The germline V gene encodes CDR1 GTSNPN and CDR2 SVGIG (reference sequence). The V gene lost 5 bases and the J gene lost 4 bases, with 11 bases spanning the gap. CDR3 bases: TGTGCCTGGCCCAGGGTTTCCACCGGGGAGCTGTTTTTT. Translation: CAWPRVSTGELFF.

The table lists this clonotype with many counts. CDR3 amino acids: CASSFNERDYNEQFF. The CDR3 nucleotides are TGTGCCAGCAGCTTTAATGAGCGGGACTACAATGAGCAGTTCTTC. The chain joins TRBV11-2 to TRBJ2-1, with TRBD2 matching over 7 bases. The ends lost 3 bases at V and 3 bases at J; junction bases unmatched: 5. The CDR3 sequence is 15 residues long. Germline CDR1 reads SGHAT; CDR2 reads FQNNGV.

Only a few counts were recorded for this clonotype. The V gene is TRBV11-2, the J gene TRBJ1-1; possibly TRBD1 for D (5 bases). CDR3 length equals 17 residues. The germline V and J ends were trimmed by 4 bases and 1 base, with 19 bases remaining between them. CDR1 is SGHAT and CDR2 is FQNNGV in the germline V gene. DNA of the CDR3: TGTGCCAGCAGCTCTAGCCCCGAGGGGTTTTCGAACACTGAAGCTTTCTTT. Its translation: CASSSSPEGFSNTEAFF.

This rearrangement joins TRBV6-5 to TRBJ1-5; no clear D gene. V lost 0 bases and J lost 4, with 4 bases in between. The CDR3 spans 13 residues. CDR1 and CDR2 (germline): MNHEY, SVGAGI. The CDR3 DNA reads TGTGCCAGCAGTTACTCGGCTAATCAGCCCCAGCATTTT. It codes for CASSYSANQPQHF.

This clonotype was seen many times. The CDR3 here is CASSPQGQNQPQHF. In nucleotides, the CDR3 is TGCGCCAGCAGCCCTCAAGGACAGAATCAGCCCCAGCATTTT. This chain uses TRBV5-1 with TRBJ1-5, with D possibly being TRBD1 (6 bases). Trimming took off 4 bases at V and 4 bases at J, with 12 bases between the two ends. The CDR3 is 14 residues long. Germline V gene lookup returns CDR1 SGHRS and CDR2 YFSETQ.

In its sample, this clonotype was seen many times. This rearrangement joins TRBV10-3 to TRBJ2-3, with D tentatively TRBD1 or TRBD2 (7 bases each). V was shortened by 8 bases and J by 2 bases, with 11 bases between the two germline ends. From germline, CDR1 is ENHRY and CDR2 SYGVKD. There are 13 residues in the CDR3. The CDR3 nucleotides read TGTGCCATCCAGGGGGGGGACACAGATACGCAGTATTTT. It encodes CAIQGGDTDTQYF.

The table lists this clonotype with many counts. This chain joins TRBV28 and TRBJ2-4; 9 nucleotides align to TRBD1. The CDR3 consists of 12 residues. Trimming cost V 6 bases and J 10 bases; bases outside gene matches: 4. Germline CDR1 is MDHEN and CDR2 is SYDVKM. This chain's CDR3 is CASRGQGLIQYF. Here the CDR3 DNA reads TGTGCCAGCAGGGGACAGGGACTAATTCAGTACTTC.

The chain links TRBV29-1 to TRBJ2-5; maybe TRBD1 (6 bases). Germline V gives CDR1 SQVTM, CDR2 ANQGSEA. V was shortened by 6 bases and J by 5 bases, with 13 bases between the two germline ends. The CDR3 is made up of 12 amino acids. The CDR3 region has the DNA TGCAGCGTCCGGGGACAAGGGGAGACCCAGTACTTC. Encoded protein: CSVRGQGETQYF.

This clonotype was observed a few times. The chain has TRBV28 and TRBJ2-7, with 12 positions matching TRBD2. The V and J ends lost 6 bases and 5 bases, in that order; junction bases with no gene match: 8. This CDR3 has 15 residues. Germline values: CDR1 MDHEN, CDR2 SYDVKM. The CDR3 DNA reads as TGTGCCAGCAGGGTGAGACTAGCGGGAGTCGACGAGCAGTACTTC. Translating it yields CASRVRLAGVDEQYF.

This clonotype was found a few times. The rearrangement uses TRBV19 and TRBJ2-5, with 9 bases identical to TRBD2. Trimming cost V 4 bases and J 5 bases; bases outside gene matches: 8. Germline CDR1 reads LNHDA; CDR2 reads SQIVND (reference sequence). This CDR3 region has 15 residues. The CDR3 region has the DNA TGTGCCAGTAGTAGTTTTAGCGGGAGCGTGGAGACCCAGTACTTC. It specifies CASSSFSGSVETQYF.

CDR3 sequence reads: CATSNDRGSRSPLHF. CDR3 DNA sequence: TGTGCCACCAGCAATGACAGGGGCTCCCGCTCACCCCTCCACTTT. This chain joins TRBV15 and TRBJ1-6, with 8 positions matching TRBD1. J gave up 10 bases and V 4 bases, and 9 bases lay outside the gene matches. The CDR3 has 15 amino acids. Germline CDR1 reads LNHNV; CDR2 reads YYDKDF (reference sequence). The full variable domain, completed using reference TRBV15 and TRBJ1-6, is DAMVIQNPRYQVTQFGKPVTLSCSQTLNHNVMYWYQQKSSQAPKLLFHYYDKDFNNEADTPDNFQSRRPNTSFCFLDIRSPGLGDTAMYLCATSNDRGSRSPLHFGNGTRLTVT.

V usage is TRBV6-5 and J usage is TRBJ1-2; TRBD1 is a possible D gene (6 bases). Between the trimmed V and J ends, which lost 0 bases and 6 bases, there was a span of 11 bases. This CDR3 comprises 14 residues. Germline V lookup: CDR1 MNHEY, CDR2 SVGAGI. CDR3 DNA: TGTGCCAGCAGTTACTCGAGTCAGGGGCATGGCTACACCTTC. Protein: CASSYSSQGHGYTF.

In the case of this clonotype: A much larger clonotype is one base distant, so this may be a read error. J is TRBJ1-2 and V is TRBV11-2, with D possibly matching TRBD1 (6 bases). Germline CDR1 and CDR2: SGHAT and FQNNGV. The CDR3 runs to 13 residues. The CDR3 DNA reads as TGTGCCAGCACGGGAGGGGGTAACTATGGCCACACCTTC. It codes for CASTGGGNYGHTF.

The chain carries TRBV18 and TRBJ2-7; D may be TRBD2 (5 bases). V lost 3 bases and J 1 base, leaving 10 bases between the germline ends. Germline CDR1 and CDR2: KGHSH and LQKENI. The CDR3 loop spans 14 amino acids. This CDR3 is CASSPGAGSYEQYF. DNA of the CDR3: TGTGCCAGCTCACCGGGCGCGGGTTCCTACGAGCAGTACTTC.

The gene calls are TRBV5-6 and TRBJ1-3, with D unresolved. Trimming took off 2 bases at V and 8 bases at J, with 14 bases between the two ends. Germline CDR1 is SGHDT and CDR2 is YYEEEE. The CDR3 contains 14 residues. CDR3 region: CASSLGPRGDTIYF. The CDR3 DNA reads TGTGCCAGCAGCTTAGGTCCCCGAGGCGACACCATATATTTT.

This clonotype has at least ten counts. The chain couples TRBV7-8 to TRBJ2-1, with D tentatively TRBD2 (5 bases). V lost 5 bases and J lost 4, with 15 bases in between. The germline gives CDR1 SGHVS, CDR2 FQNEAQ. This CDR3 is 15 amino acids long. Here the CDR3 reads CASSGLPNEYNEQFF. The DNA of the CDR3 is TGTGCCAGCAGCGGACTTCCGAATGAGTACAATGAGCAGTTCTTC. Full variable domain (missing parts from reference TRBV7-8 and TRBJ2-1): GAGVSQSPRYKVAKRGQDVALRCDPISGHVSLFWYQQALGQGPEFLTYFQNEAQLDKSGLPSDRFFAERPEGSVSTLKIQRTQQEDSAVYLCASSGLPNEYNEQFFGPGTRLTVL.

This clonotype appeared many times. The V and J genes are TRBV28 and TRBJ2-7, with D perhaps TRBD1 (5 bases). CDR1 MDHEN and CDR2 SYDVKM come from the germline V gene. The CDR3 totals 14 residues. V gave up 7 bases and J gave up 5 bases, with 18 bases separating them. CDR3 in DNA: TGTGCCAGCAAGGACATCTATTCCGGGCACGAGCAGTACTTC. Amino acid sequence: CASKDIYSGHEQYF.

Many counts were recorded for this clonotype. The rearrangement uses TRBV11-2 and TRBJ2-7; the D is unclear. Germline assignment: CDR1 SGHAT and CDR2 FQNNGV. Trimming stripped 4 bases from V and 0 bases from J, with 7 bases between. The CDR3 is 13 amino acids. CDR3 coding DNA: TGTGCCAGCAGCTCAGGAGTCTCCTACGAGCAGTACTTC. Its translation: CASSSGVSYEQYF.

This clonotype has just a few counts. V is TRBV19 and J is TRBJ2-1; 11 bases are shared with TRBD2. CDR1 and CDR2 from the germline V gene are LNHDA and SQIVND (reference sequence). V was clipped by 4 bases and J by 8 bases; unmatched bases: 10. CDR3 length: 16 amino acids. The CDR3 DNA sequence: TGTGCCAGTAGTAACCAACTAGCGGGAGCTGTCTATGAGCAGTTCTTC. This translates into CASSNQLAGAVYEQFF.

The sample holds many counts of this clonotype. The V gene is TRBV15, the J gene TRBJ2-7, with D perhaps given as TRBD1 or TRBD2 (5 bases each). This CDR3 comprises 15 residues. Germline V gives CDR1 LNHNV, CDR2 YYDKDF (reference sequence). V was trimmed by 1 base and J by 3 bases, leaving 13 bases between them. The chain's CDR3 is CATSRGGSQVYEQYF. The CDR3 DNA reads TGTGCCACCAGCAGAGGGGGGTCTCAAGTCTACGAGCAGTACTTC.

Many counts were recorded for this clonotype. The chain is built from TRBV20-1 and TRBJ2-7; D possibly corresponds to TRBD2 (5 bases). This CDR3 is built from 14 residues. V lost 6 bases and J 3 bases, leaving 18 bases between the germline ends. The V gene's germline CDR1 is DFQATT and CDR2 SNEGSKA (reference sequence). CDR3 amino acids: CSAPRTPLSYEQYF. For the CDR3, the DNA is TGCAGTGCGCCGAGGACTCCCCTAAGCTACGAGCAGTACTTC.

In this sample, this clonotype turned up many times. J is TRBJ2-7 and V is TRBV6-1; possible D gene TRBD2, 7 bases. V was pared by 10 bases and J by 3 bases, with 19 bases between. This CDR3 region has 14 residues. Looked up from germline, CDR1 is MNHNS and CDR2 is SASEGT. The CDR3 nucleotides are TGTGCCATCGCGGATACAGGGAGGGGCTACGAGCAGTACTTC. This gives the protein CAIADTGRGYEQYF.

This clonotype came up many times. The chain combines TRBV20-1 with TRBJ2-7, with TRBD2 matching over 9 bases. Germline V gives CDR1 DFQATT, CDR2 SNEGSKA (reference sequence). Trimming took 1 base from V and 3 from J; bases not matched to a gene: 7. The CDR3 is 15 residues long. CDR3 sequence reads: CSARGASGEGYEQYF. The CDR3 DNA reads TGCAGTGCTAGAGGGGCTAGCGGGGAGGGCTACGAGCAGTACTTC.

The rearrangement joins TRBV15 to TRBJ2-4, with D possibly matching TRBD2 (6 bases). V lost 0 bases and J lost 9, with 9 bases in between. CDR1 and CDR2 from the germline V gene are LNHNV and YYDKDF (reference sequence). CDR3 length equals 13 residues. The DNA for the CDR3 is TGTGCCACCAGCAGAGATCCCGGGGGCATTCAGTACTTC. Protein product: CATSRDPGGIQYF.